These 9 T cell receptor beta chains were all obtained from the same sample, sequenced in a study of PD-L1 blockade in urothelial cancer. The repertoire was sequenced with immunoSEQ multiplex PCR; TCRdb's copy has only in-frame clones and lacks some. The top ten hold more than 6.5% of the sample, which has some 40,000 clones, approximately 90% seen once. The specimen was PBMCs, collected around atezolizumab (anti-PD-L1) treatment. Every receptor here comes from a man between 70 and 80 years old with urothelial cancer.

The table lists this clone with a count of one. The CDR3 coding sequence is TGTGCCACCTCGGACAGGGGAAACACCGGGGAGCTGTTTTTT. This encodes CATSDRGNTGELFF. The V gene is TRBV19, the J gene TRBJ2-2; 9 bases are a match to TRBD1. The CDR3 is 14 amino acids. The germline CDR1 and CDR2 sequences are LNHDA and SQIVND (reference sequence). After removal of 10 bases from V and 2 bases from J, the junction contained 5 bases not matched to a gene.

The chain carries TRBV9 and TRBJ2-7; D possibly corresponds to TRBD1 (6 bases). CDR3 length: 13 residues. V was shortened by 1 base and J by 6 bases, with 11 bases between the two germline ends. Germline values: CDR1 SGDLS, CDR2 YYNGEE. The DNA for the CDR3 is TGTGCCAGCAGCGTAACGACAGGTGGCGAGCAGTACTTC. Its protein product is CASSVTTGGEQYF.

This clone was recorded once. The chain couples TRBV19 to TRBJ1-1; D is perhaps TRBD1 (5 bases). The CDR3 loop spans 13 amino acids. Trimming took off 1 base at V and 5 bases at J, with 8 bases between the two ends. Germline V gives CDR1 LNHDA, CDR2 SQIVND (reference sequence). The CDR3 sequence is CASSIVRQTEAFF. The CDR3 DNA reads TGTGCCAGTAGTATAGTAAGACAGACTGAAGCTTTCTTT.

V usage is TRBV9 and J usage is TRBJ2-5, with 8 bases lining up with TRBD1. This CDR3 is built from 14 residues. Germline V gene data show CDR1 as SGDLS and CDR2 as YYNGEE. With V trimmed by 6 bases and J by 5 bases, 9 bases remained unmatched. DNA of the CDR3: TGTGCCAGCAAACGGGGGACAGGTCGGGAGACCCAGTACTTC. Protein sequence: CASKRGTGRETQYF.

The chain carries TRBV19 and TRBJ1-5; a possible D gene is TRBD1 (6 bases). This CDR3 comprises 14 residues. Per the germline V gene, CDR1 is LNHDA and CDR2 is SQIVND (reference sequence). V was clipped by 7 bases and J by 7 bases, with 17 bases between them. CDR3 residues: CASTMGGARQPQHF. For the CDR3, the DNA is TGTGCCAGTACCATGGGGGGGGCACGGCAGCCCCAGCATTTT.

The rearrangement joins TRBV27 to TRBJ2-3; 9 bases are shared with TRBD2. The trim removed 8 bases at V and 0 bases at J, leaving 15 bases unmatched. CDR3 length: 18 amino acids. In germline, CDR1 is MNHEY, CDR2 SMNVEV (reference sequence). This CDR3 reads CASGPGLAALISTDTQYF. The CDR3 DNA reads TGTGCCAGCGGGCCGGGACTAGCCGCCCTAATCAGCACAGATACGCAGTATTTT.

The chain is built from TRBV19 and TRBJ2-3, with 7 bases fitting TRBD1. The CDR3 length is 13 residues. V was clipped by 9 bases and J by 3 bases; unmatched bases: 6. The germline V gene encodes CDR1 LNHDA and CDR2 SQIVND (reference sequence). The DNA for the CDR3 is TGTGCCAGCTCGGGACAGCAAACAGATACGCAGTATTTT. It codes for CASSGQQTDTQYF.

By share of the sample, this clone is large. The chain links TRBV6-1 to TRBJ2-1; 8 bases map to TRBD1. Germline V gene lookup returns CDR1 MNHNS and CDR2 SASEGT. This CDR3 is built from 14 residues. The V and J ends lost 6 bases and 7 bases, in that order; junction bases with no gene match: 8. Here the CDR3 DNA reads TGTGCCAGCAGCAAGACAGGGGCGGTTAATGAGCAGTTCTTC. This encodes CASSKTGAVNEQFF.

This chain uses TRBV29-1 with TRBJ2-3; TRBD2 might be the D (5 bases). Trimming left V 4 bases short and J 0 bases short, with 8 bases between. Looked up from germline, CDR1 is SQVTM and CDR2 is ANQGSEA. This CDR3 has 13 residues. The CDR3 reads CSVGGQSTDTQYF. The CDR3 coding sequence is TGCAGCGTTGGAGGGCAGAGCACAGATACGCAGTATTTT.